One sample yielded the 7 T cell receptor beta chains listed below, sequenced in a study of post-analysis software for immune sequencing data. Findings of the study overall: With TRBV5-6, TRBV5-1 and TRBV20-1 included, a handful of TRBV segments were more frequent in patients than in controls.

Presence of unique molecular identifiers characterized the TCR beta cDNA libraries. TCRdb called the PCR reads again in MiXCR, with one record for every CDR3 protein. The table lists 350,000 to 450,000 distinct CDR3 sequences, less than 40% of them singletons. What these receptors recognize is not known. Sequencing was done on a sample of blood. These receptors were collected from a girl aged 2 to 10 with multiple sclerosis.

A word on this clonotype: A junction end diverges from the germline sequence, so it may reflect a read error. V is TRBV19 and J is TRBJ2-7; 10 bases match TRBD2. The CDR3 is made up of 14 amino acids. Germline V gene sequence: CDR1 LNHDA, CDR2 SQIVND (reference sequence). The CDR3 region is CASSIGLAAYEQDF. The CDR3 DNA follows: TGTGCCAGTAGTATTGGACTAGCGGCCTACGAGCAGGACTTC.

The chain employs TRBV20-1 and TRBJ2-7; no clear D gene. Germline V gene data show CDR1 as DFQATT and CDR2 as SNEGSKA (reference sequence). Trimming pared 0 bases from V and 3 bases from J, leaving 15 bases between. The CDR3 contains 15 residues. The CDR3 loop is CSARDGSSGVYEQYF. CDR3 sequence (DNA): TGCAGTGCTAGAGATGGTTCGTCTGGGGTCTACGAGCAGTACTTC.

The chain is built from TRBV4-2 and TRBJ2-1, with D possibly matching TRBD2 (5 bases). There are 17 residues in the CDR3. Germline assignment: CDR1 LGHNA and CDR2 YNFKEQ. The V end was cut by 4 bases, the J end by 5 bases, with 21 bases between. The CDR3 DNA sequence: TGTGCCAGCAGCCCCCCCGGGGAAGGGTACAAGGACAATGAGCAGTTCTTC. Its translation is CASSPPGEGYKDNEQFF.

The rearrangement uses TRBV5-1 and TRBJ2-1, with D possibly matching TRBD1 (5 bases). In germline, CDR1 is SGHRS, CDR2 YFSETQ. Trimming removed 2 bases at V and 1 base at J, with 7 bases between. The CDR3 runs 14 residues. CDR3: CASSLQESYNEQFF. The DNA of the CDR3 is TGCGCCAGCAGCTTACAGGAATCCTACAATGAGCAGTTCTTC. Full variable domain (outside the CDR3, taken from reference TRBV5-1 and TRBJ2-1): KAGVTQTPRYLIKTRGQQVTLSCSPISGHRSVSWYQQTPGQGLQFLFEYFSETQRNKGNFPGRFSGRQFSNSRSEMNVSTLELGDSALYLCASSLQESYNEQFFGPGTRLTVL.

The J gene is TRBJ2-5, the V gene TRBV7-9, with D possibly being TRBD2 (6 bases). CDR3 length: 14 residues. Germline CDR1 is SEHNR and CDR2 is FQNEAQ (reference sequence). V was cut by 8 bases and J by 2 bases, with 15 bases left in between. In DNA form, the CDR3 reads TGTGCCAGCTCGGAGGGCCGGGAGCAAGAGACCCAGTACTTC. Translation gives CASSEGREQETQYF.

This clonotype has a handful of counts. The chain employs TRBV4-2 and TRBJ2-7; 8 bases are shared with TRBD2. Germline V gives CDR1 LGHNA, CDR2 YNFKEQ. The V and J ends lost 2 bases and 3 bases, in that order; junction bases with no gene match: 9. This CDR3 region has 16 residues. The DNA for the CDR3 is TGTGCCAGCAGCCAATGGTCAGCGGGAGAAATCTACGAGCAGTACTTC. Translation: CASSQWSAGEIYEQYF.

The chain links TRBV29-1 to TRBJ2-1, with D possibly TRBD2 on 5 matching bases. Germline V gives CDR1 SQVTM, CDR2 ANQGSEA. Trimming cost V 4 bases and J 3 bases, with 10 bases left between them. CDR3 length: 13 amino acids. The CDR3 region has the DNA TGCAGCGTTGTAGAACTAGACTACAATGAGCAGTTCTTC. Translation gives CSVVELDYNEQFF.